Presented here are 16 T cell receptor beta chains from one specimen sequenced in a study of T cells in Graves' hyperthyroidism and ophthalmopathy. Using RNA transcripts as the source, TCR beta CDR3 regions were amplified. The HTBI primer set served for first-round RT-PCR of the TCR CDR3. One entry per CDR3 protein results from TCRdb running MiXCR on the multiplex PCR reads. The top ten hold about two fifths of the sample, which has around 200,000 distinct CDR3 sequences, 15% to 20% seen once. The sequenced material came from blood. All receptors derive from a man aged 40-50 years with Graves' hyperthyroidism.

This clonotype showed up many times. The J gene is TRBJ2-1, the V gene TRBV5-1, with unresolved D. Germline lookup yields CDR1 SGHRS and CDR2 YFSETQ. The CDR3 extends over 13 amino acids. Trimming shortened V by 0 bases and J by 5 bases, and 6 bases separated the two germline ends. CDR3: CASSLGPNNEQFF. The DNA of the CDR3 is TGCGCCAGCAGCTTGGGACCGAACAATGAGCAGTTCTTC.

This rearrangement joins TRBV7-2 to TRBJ2-7, with D maybe TRBD1 (6 bases). The CDR3 covers 15 residues. Trimming removed 5 bases from V and 2 bases from J, with 16 bases in between. Per the germline V gene, CDR1 is SGHTA and CDR2 is FQGNSA. The CDR3: CASSPRTVSPYEQYF. The CDR3 nucleotides read TGTGCCAGCAGCCCCCGGACAGTGTCCCCCTACGAGCAGTACTTC.

This clonotype appeared many times. The chain carries TRBV6-1 and TRBJ1-2, with a possible D match to TRBD1 (6 bases). V dropped 1 base and J dropped 5 bases, with 11 bases sitting between them. CDR1 is MNHNS and CDR2 is SASEGT in the germline V gene. This CDR3 comprises 14 residues. Here the CDR3 reads CASSEVGGRYGYTF. In DNA form, the CDR3 reads TGTGCCAGCAGTGAAGTGGGGGGCAGATATGGCTACACCTTC.

This clonotype was seen ten or more times. The chain recombines TRBV7-9 with TRBJ2-5; 8 nucleotides agree with TRBD1. CDR1 is SEHNR and CDR2 is FQNEAQ in the germline V gene (reference sequence). V shed 4 bases, J shed 13 bases, and the junction held 5 bases outside the gene matches. This CDR3 has 11 residues. DNA for the CDR3: TGTGCCAGCAGCTCCGGGACAGGCCTGTACTTC. Protein sequence: CASSSGTGLYF.

This clonotype came up many times. J is TRBJ2-1 and V is TRBV9, with 10 positions matching TRBD1. The CDR3 spans 15 residues. Germline V gives CDR1 SGDLS, CDR2 YYNGEE. Trimming cost V 5 bases and J 4 bases; bases outside gene matches: 6. As DNA, the CDR3 is TGTGCCAGCAGTACCGGGACAGGGGCGTACAATGAGCAGTTCTTC. Encoded protein: CASSTGTGAYNEQFF.

This clonotype was recorded at least ten times. V gene TRBV2 combines with J gene TRBJ1-5; D gene uncertain. V lost 8 bases to trimming and J lost 2 bases, with 13 bases between them. Germline CDR1 and CDR2: SNHLY and FYNNEI. The CDR3 runs 14 residues. DNA of the CDR3: TGTGCCAGCCGGGGAACAGCTGGCAATCAGCCCCAGCATTTT. Translation gives CASRGTAGNQPQHF.

This clonotype was detected ten times or more. The chain has TRBV12-3 or TRBV12-4 and TRBJ1-2; D is possibly TRBD1 (6 bases). CDR3 length equals 18 residues. V was trimmed by 2 bases and J by 0 bases, leaving 19 bases between them. The CDR3 sequence is CASSLYGTTKGTNYGYTF. The CDR3 DNA reads as TGTGCCAGCAGTTTATACGGGACAACAAAGGGGACTAACTATGGCTACACCTTC.

CDR3 coding DNA: TGTGCCAGCAGCGGCGGGACAGGGCGCACCTACGAGCAGTACTTC. Its translation: CASSGGTGRTYEQYF. The chain uses TRBV11-2 and TRBJ2-7; TRBD1 matches 9 bases. The CDR3 is made up of 15 amino acids. Trimming cost V 5 bases and J 2 bases; bases outside gene matches: 7. In germline, CDR1 is SGHAT, CDR2 FQNNGV.

This clonotype was seen repeatedly, ten times or more. The chain employs TRBV20-1 and TRBJ1-4; D remains ambiguous. V lost 2 bases to trimming and J lost 7 bases, with 11 bases between them. Per the germline V gene, CDR1 is DFQATT and CDR2 is SNEGSKA (reference sequence). The length of the CDR3 is 13 residues. The CDR3 here is CSARSTYGEKLFF. The CDR3 nucleotides read TGCAGTGCTAGAAGTACGTACGGTGAAAAACTGTTTTTT.

This clonotype was detected ten times or more. The rearrangement links TRBV2 to TRBJ2-7; perhaps TRBD2 as D (7 bases). The CDR3 loop spans 14 amino acids. V lost 7 bases and J 2 bases, leaving 15 bases between the germline ends. Germline V gives CDR1 SNHLY, CDR2 FYNNEI. In DNA form, the CDR3 reads TGTGCCAGCAAGGTACGGGGGGCCCCCTACGAGCAGTACTTC. It specifies CASKVRGAPYEQYF.

This clonotype was detected a few times. The V and J genes are TRBV6-1 and TRBJ2-7; tentatively, D is TRBD2 (5 bases). This CDR3 region has 16 residues. The germline V gene has CDR1 MNHNS and CDR2 SASEGT. V was shortened by 0 bases and J by 7 bases, with 19 bases between the two germline ends. CDR3 in amino acids: CASSEAPPGESGEQYF. DNA of the CDR3: TGTGCCAGCAGTGAAGCACCCCCTGGAGAGTCGGGAGAGCAGTACTTC.

This clonotype has just a few counts. V gene TRBV14 combines with J gene TRBJ1-2; possible D gene TRBD1, 5 bases. This CDR3 region has 13 residues. The V end was cut by 6 bases, the J end by 1 base, with 9 bases between. The germline gives CDR1 SGHDN, CDR2 FVKESK. The CDR3 loop is CASSEQDNYGYTF. The DNA of the CDR3 is TGTGCCAGCAGTGAACAGGATAACTATGGCTACACCTTC.

This clonotype was observed at least ten times. The gene calls are TRBV7-3 and TRBJ1-3; TRBD1 is a possible D gene (5 bases). V was clipped by 4 bases and J by 4 bases, with 8 bases between them. CDR1 SGHTA and CDR2 FQGTGA come from the germline V gene. The CDR3 totals 13 residues. CDR3 sequence (DNA): TGTGCCAGCAGCTCCAGGGAGGGAAACACCATATATTTT. The encoded protein is CASSSREGNTIYF.

This clonotype was counted between two and nine times. The chain recombines TRBV25-1 with TRBJ1-1, with TRBD1 matching over 8 bases. Germline V gene data show CDR1 as MGHDK and CDR2 as SYGVNS. V lost 4 bases to trimming and J lost 2 bases; unmatched junction nucleotides: 9. The CDR3 is 16 amino acids. CDR3 region: CASSGAPGQVNTEAFF. The DNA of the CDR3 is TGTGCCAGCAGTGGCGCACCGGGACAGGTTAACACTGAAGCTTTCTTT.

This chain uses TRBV29-1 with TRBJ1-1; a possible D gene is TRBD1 (5 bases). The CDR3 length is 12 residues. Germline CDR1 and CDR2: SQVTM and ANQGSEA. Trimming removed 4 bases at V and 9 bases at J, with 15 bases between. The CDR3, as DNA: TGCAGCGTTGGCCTGGGGGGGACGAAAGCTTTCTTT. The encoded protein is CSVGLGGTKAFF.

There are a few counts of this clonotype. The rearrangement joins TRBV2 to TRBJ2-1; a weak D match, TRBD1 (6 bases). Trimming removed 6 bases at V and 4 bases at J, with 16 bases between. CDR1 SNHLY and CDR2 FYNNEI come from the germline V gene. The CDR3 runs 15 residues. CDR3 amino acids: CASRGAQNRYNEQFF. The CDR3 DNA is TGTGCCAGCAGGGGGGCCCAAAATCGTTACAATGAGCAGTTCTTC. The complete variable domain, with remaining parts taken from reference TRBV2 and TRBJ2-1, reads EPEVTQTPSHQVTQMGQEVILRCVPISNHLYFYWYRQILGQKVEFLVSFYNNEISEKSEIFDDQFSVERPDGSNFTLKIRSTKLEDSAMYFCASRGAQNRYNEQFFGPGTRLTVL.